This T cell receptor (beta chain) was sequenced during a study of blood T cell repertoires in COVID-19. The V gene lost 4 bases and the J gene lost 1 base, with 13 bases spanning the gap. The CDR3 totals 15 residues. CDR1 is SGDLS and CDR2 is YYNGEE in the germline V gene. Clinical histories supplied by participants themselves formed the basis of cohort assignment. As processed by the authors: Amplified reference gene primers provided the basis for estimating nucleated cell counts. Assay used: immunoSEQ multiplex PCR; TCRdb lists only in-frame clones, some missing. From that table come the V and J calls and clone size; the DNA was used to work out D and trimming. The sample comprises over 150,000 clones, 84% of which are singletons, and about 7.2% rests with the top ten.

The source material was PBMCs or T cells enriched from blood (not recorded which). The TCR originated in a man between 45 and 60 years old who had recovered from COVID-19. The chain has TRBV9 and TRBJ2-3; D not certain. The CDR3 loop is CASSPRGVGTDTQYF. The CDR3 DNA follows: TGTGCCAGCAGCCCCCGCGGTGTGGGCACAGATACGCAGTATTTT.